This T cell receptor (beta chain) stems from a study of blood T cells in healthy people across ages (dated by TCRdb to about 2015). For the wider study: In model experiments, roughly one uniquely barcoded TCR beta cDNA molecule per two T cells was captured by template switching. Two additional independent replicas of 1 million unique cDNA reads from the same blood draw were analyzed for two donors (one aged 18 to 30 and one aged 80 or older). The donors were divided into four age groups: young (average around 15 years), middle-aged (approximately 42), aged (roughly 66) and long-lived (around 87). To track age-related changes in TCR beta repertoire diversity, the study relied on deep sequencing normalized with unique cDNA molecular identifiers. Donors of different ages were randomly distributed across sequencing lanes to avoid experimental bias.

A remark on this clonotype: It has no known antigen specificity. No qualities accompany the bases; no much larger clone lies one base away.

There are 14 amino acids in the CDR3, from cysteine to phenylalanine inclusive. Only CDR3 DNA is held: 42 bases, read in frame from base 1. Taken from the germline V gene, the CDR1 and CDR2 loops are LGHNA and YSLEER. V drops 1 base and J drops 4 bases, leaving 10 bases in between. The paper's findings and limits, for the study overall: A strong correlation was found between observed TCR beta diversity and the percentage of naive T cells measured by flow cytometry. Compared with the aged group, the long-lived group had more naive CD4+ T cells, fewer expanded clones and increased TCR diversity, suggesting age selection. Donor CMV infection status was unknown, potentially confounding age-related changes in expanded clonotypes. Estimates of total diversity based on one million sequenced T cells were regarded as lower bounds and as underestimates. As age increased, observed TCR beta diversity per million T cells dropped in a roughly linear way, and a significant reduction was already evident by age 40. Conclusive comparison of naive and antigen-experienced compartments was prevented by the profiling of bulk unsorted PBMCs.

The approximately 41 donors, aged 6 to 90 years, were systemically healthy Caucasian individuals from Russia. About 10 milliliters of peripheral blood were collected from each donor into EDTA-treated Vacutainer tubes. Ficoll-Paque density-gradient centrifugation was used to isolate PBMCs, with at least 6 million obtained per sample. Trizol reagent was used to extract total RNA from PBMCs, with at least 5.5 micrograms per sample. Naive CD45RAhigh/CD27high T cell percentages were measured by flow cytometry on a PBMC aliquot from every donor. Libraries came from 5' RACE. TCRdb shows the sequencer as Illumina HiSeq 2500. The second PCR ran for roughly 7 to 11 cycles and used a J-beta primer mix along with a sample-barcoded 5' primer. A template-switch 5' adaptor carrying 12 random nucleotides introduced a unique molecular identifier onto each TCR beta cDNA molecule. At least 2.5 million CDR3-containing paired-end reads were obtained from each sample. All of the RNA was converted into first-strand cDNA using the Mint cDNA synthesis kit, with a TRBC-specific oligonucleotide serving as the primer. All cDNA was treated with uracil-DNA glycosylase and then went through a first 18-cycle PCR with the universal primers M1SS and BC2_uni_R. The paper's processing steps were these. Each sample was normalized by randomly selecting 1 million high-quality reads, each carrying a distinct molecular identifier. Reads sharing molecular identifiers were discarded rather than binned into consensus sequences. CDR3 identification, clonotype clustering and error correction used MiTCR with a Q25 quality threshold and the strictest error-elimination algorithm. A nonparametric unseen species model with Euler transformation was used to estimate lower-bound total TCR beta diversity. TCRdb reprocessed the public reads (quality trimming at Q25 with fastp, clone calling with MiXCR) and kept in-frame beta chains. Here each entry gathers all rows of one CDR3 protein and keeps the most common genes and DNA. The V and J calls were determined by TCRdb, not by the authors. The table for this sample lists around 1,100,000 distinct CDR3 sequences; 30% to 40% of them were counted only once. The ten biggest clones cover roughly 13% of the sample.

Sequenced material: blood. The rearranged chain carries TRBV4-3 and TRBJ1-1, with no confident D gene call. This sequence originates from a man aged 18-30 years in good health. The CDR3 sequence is CASSQGSLGTEAFF. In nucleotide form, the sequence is TGCGCCAGCAGCCAAGGCAGCCTAGGCACTGAAGCTTTCTTT.